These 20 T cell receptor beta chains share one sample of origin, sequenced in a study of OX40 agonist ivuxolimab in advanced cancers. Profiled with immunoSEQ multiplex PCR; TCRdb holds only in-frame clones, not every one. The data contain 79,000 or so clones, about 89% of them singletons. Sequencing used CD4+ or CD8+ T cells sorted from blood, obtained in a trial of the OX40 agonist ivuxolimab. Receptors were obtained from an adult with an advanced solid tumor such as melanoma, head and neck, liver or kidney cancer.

CDR3 nucleotide sequence: TGTGCCAGCAGCTCGGTGGGCAGGCCTAAAAAAGAGACCCAGTACTTC. Translating gives CASSSVGRPKKETQYF. The chain is built from TRBV11-2 and TRBJ2-5; D gene ambiguous. The CDR3 length is 16 residues. The V end lost 4 bases, the J end lost 3 bases, and 18 bases lay between the germline ends. CDR1 SGHAT and CDR2 FQNNGV come from the germline V gene. The complete variable domain, with remaining parts taken from reference TRBV11-2 and TRBJ2-5, reads EAGVAQSPRYKIIEKRQSVAFWCNPISGHATLYWYQQILGQGPKLLIQFQNNGVVDDSQLPKDRFSAERLKGVDSTLKIQPAKLEDSAVYLCASSSVGRPKKETQYFGPGTRLLVL.

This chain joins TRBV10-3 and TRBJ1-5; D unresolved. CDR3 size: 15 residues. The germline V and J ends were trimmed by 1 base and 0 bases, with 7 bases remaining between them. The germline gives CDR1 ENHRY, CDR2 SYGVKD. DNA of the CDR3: TGTGCCATCAGTGAGTTACGGGATAGCAATCAGCCCCAGCATTTT. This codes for CAISELRDSNQPQHF.

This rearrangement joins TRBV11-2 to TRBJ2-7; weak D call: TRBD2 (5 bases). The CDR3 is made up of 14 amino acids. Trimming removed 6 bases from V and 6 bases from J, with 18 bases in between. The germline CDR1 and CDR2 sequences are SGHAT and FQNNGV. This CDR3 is CASRQDRGPGEQYF. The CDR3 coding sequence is TGTGCCAGCAGACAAGACCGAGGGCCCGGCGAGCAGTACTTC.

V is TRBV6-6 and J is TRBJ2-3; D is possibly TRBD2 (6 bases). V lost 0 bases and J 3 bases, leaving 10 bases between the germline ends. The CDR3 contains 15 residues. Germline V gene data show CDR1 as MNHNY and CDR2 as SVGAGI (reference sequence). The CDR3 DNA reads TGTGCCAGCAGTTACTCGAGTGCGGGGACAGATACGCAGTATTTT. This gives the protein CASSYSSAGTDTQYF.

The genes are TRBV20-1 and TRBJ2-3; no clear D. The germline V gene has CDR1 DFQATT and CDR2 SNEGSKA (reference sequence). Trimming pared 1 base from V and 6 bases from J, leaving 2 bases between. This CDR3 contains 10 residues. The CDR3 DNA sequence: TGCAGTGCTAGAGTGGATACGCAGTATTTT. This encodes CSARVDTQYF.

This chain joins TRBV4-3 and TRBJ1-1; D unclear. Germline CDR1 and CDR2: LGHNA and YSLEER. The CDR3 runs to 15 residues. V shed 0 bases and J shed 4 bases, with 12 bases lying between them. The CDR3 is CASSQDPEGSTEAFF. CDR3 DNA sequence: TGCGCCAGCAGCCAAGATCCGGAGGGCAGCACTGAAGCTTTCTTT.

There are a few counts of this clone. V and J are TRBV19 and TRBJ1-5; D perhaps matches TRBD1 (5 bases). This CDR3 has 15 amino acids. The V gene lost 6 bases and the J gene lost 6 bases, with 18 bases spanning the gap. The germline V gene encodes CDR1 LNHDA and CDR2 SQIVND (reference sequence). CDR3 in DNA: TGTGCCAGTAGCAGACCCGGGGGTGCGGGTCAGCCCCAGCATTTT. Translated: CASSRPGGAGQPQHF.

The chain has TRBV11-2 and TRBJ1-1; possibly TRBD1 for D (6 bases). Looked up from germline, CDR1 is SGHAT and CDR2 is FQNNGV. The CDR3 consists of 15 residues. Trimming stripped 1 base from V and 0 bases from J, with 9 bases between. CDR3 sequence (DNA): TGTGCCAGCAGCTTAGGACAGGCGATGAACACTGAAGCTTTCTTT. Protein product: CASSLGQAMNTEAFF.

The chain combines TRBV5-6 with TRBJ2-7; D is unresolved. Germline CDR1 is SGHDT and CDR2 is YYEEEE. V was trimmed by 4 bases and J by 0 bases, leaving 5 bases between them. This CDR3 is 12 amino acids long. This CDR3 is CASSTYSYEQYF. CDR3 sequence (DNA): TGTGCCAGCAGCACGTACTCCTACGAGCAGTACTTC.

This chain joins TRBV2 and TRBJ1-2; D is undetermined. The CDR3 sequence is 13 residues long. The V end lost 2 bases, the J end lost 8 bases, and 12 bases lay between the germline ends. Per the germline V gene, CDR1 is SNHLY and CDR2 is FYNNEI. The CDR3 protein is CASSETAAIGYTF. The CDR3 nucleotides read TGTGCCAGCAGTGAAACCGCTGCAATCGGCTACACCTTC.

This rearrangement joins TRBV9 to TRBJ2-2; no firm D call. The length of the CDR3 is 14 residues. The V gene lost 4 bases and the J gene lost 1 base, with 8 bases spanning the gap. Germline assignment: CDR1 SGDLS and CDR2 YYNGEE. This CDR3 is CASSRVGNTGELFF. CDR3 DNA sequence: TGTGCCAGCAGCCGTGTCGGGAACACCGGGGAGCTGTTTTTT.

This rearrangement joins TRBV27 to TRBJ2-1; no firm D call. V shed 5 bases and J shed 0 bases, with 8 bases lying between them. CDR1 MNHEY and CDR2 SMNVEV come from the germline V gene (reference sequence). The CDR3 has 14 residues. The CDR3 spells CASSSFFSYNEQFF. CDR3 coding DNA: TGTGCCAGCAGTAGTTTTTTCTCCTACAATGAGCAGTTCTTC.

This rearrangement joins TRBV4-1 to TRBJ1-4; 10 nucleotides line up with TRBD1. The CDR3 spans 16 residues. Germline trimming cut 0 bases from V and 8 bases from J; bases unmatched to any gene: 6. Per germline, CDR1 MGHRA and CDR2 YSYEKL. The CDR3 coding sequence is TGCGCCAGCAGCCAAGATCAGGACAGGGGGAGCGAAAAACTGTTTTTT. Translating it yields CASSQDQDRGSEKLFF.

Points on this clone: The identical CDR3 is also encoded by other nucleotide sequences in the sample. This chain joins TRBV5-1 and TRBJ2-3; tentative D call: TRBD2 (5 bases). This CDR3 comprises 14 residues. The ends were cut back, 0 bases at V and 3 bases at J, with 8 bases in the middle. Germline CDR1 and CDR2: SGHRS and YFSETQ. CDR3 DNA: TGCGCCAGCAGCTTGGCAGGAGGAACAGATACGCAGTATTTT. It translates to CASSLAGGTDTQYF.

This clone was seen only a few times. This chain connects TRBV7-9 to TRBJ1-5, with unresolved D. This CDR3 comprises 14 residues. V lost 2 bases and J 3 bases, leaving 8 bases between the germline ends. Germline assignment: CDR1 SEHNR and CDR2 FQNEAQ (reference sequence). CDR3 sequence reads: CASSLSIPNQPQHF. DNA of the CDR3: TGTGCCAGCAGCTTATCGATACCCAATCAGCCCCAGCATTTT.

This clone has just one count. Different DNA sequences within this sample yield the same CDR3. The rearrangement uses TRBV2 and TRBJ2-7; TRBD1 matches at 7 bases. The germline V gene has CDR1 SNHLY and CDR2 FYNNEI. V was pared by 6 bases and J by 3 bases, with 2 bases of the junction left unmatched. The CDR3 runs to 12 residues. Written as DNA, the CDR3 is TGTGCCAGCAGGGGGGACAGCTACGAGCAGTACTTC. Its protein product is CASRGDSYEQYF.

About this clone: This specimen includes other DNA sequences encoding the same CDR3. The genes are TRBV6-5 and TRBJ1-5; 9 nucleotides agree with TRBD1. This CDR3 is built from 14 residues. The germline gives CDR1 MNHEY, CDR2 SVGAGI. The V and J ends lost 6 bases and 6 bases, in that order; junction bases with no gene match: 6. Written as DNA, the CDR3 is TGTGCCAGCAGAAGTGACAGGGGGGGTCAGCCCCAGCATTTT. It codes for CASRSDRGGQPQHF.

The CDR3 protein is CASRRTGGATNEKLFF. The CDR3 nucleotides are TGTGCCAGCAGGCGAACAGGGGGCGCGACTAATGAAAAACTGTTTTTT. The V call is TRBV6-6, the J call TRBJ1-4; 9 nucleotides line up with TRBD1. The CDR3 is 16 amino acids. V lost 6 bases, J lost 2 bases, and 7 bases stayed unmatched. Germline CDR1 MNHNY, CDR2 SVGAGI (reference sequence).

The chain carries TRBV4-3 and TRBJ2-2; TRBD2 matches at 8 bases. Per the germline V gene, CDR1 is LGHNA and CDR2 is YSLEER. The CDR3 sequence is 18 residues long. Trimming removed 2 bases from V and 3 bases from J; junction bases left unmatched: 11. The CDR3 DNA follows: TGCGCCAGCAGCCAAAGAGTATCCGGGACTAGAGACACCGGGGAGCTGTTTTTT. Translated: CASSQRVSGTRDTGELFF.

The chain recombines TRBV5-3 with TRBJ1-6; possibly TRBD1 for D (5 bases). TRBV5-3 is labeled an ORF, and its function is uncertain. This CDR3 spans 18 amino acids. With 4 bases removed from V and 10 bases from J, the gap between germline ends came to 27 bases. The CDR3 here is CARSQTRCGGSLVSPLHF. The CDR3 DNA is TGTGCCAGAAGCCAAACTCGCTGCGGGGGATCGTTGGTATCACCCCTCCACTTT.